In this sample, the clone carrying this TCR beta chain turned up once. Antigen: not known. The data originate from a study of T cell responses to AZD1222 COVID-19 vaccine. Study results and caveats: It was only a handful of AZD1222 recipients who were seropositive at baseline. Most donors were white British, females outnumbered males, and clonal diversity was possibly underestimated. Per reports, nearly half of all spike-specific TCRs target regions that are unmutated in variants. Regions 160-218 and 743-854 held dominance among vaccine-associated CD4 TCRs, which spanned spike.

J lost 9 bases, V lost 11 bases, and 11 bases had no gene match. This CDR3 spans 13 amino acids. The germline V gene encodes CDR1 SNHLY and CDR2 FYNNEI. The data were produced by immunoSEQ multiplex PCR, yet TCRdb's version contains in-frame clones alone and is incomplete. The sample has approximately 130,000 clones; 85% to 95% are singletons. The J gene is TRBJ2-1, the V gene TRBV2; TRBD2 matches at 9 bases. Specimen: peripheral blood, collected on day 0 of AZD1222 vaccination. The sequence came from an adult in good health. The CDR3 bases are TGTGCCGGTATTGCGGGAGGGTTTCGTGAGCAGTTCTTC. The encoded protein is CAGIAGGFREQFF. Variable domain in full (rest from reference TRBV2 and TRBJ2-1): EPEVTQTPSHQVTQMGQEVILRCVPISNHLYFYWYRQILGQKVEFLVSFYNNEISEKSEIFDDQFSVERPDGSNFTLKIRSTKLEDSAMYFCAGIAGGFREQFFGPGTRLTVL.